Shown below are 21 T cell receptor beta chains from a single sample sequenced in a study of T cell responses to AZD1222 COVID-19 vaccine. Clones were read by immunoSEQ multiplex PCR, and TCRdb kept only the in-frame ones, dropping some. Altogether about 81,000 clones are present, around 90% being singletons, with the ten largest covering approximately 8%. Sequenced here: peripheral blood, sampled 28 days after the second AZD1222 dose. The receptors come from an adult who received the AZD1222 COVID-19 vaccine.

The rearrangement uses TRBV18 and TRBJ1-6, with no clear D. Deletions cut 5 bases from V and 10 bases from J, with 12 bases between. The CDR3 runs to 13 residues. Germline CDR1 KGHSH, CDR2 LQKENI. The CDR3 sequence is CASSEDATSPLHF. CDR3 in DNA: TGTGCCAGCTCAGAGGACGCGACATCACCCCTCCACTTT.

The chain couples TRBV7-9 to TRBJ2-5; 11 bases align to TRBD2. Germline values: CDR1 SEHNR, CDR2 FQNEAQ (reference sequence). The CDR3 length is 17 residues. V lost 4 bases, J lost 5 bases, and 12 bases stayed unmatched. Here the CDR3 DNA reads TGTGCCAGCAGCTCACAGGTAGCGGGAGGGCCTTGGGAGACCCAGTACTTC. Translation: CASSSQVAGGPWETQYF.

V is TRBV3-1 (or the pseudogene TRBV3-2) and J is TRBJ2-7; D uncertain. CDR1 is LGHDT, CDR2 YNNKEL, per germline (reference sequence). V shed 4 bases and J shed 2 bases, with 3 bases lying between them. The CDR3 contains 11 residues. The CDR3 nucleotides read TGTGCCAGCAGCCGGACCTACGAGCAGTACTTC. Its protein product is CASSRTYEQYF.

This clone was counted only a few times. The rearrangement uses TRBV25-1 and TRBJ2-1; D gene uncertain. Germline loops: CDR1 MGHDK, CDR2 SYGVNS. V lost 1 base, J lost 0 bases, and 7 bases lay in between. This CDR3 contains 15 residues. As DNA, the CDR3 is TGTGCCAGCAGTGAATTCGGCTCCTCCTACAATGAGCAGTTCTTC. Protein: CASSEFGSSYNEQFF.

This chain links TRBV4-3 with TRBJ2-1; no definite D call. CDR3 length equals 15 residues. Trimming left V 0 bases short and J 6 bases short, with 12 bases between. Germline lookup yields CDR1 LGHNA and CDR2 YSLEER. This chain's CDR3 is CASSQDGNRLNEQFF. For the CDR3, the DNA is TGCGCCAGCAGCCAAGATGGTAACAGACTCAATGAGCAGTTCTTC.

This rearrangement joins TRBV18 to TRBJ2-5, with D maybe TRBD2 (6 bases). V shed 1 base and J shed 1 base, with 13 bases lying between them. Germline loops: CDR1 KGHSH, CDR2 LQKENI. The length of the CDR3 is 16 residues. CDR3: CASSPQHSGPQETQYF. CDR3 DNA: TGTGCCAGCTCACCACAACACAGCGGGCCCCAAGAGACCCAGTACTTC.

This chain uses TRBV5-1 with TRBJ1-4; D perhaps matches TRBD1 (5 bases). Trimming pared 3 bases from V and 8 bases from J, leaving 14 bases between. Germline V gene sequence: CDR1 SGHRS, CDR2 YFSETQ. The CDR3 totals 14 residues. This chain's CDR3 is CASSSGLTGEKLFF. Here the CDR3 DNA reads TGCGCCAGCAGCTCGGGACTTACGGGGGAAAAACTGTTTTTT.

V gene TRBV28 combines with J gene TRBJ1-1, with 7 nucleotides matching TRBD1. V was clipped by 5 bases and J by 10 bases; unmatched bases: 7. Germline loops: CDR1 MDHEN, CDR2 SYDVKM. There are 12 residues in the CDR3. The chain's CDR3 is CASSLTGVRAFF. The CDR3 nucleotides are TGTGCCAGCAGTCTCACAGGGGTTCGAGCTTTCTTT.

The rearrangement uses TRBV15 and TRBJ1-5; D might be TRBD1 (5 bases). The germline gives CDR1 LNHNV, CDR2 YYDKDF (reference sequence). The V end was cut by 2 bases, the J end by 8 bases, with 13 bases between. This CDR3 is 14 amino acids long. CDR3 in DNA: TGTGCCACCAGCAGACAGCCCGGGGGTGAGCCCCAGCATTTT. Residues: CATSRQPGGEPQHF.

Only one count was recorded for this clone. V and J are TRBV7-2 and TRBJ2-5; D is uncertain. Trimming took off 5 bases at V and 7 bases at J, with 20 bases between the two ends. Germline CDR1 SGHTA, CDR2 FQGNSA. The CDR3 is 15 amino acids. CDR3 nucleotide sequence: TGTGCCAGCAGCCCGGCTCGGGTATCCCTAGGGACCCAGTACTTC. This gives the protein CASSPARVSLGTQYF.

The genes are TRBV28 and TRBJ1-3; D is uncertain. Germline CDR1 is MDHEN and CDR2 is SYDVKM. V was shortened by 2 bases and J by 0 bases, with 11 bases between the two germline ends. The CDR3 totals 16 residues. The CDR3 is CASSLRGHSSGNTIYF. The CDR3 region has the DNA TGTGCCAGCAGTTTACGGGGTCATAGCTCTGGAAACACCATATATTTT.

This clone is labeled large. The DNA for the CDR3 is TGCGCCAGCAGCCAAGATCGGGGCCCAGACAGCTTGTTTTCCCATTCACCCCTCCACTTT. Translation: CASSQDRGPDSLFSHSPLHF. The genes are TRBV4-3 and TRBJ1-6; tentative D call: TRBD1 (5 bases). The CDR3 extends over 20 amino acids. Trimming took off 0 bases at V and 8 bases at J, with 26 bases between the two ends. Per germline, CDR1 LGHNA and CDR2 YSLEER.

V and J are TRBV7-9 and TRBJ1-4, with TRBD1 matching over 7 bases. CDR3 length: 16 residues. Trimming cost V 6 bases and J 0 bases; bases outside gene matches: 7. The V gene's germline CDR1 is SEHNR and CDR2 FQNEAQ (reference sequence). CDR3 loop: CASSPPGTATNEKLFF. The CDR3 coding sequence is TGTGCCAGCAGTCCGCCCGGGACAGCAACTAATGAAAAACTGTTTTTT.

The J gene is TRBJ2-1, the V gene TRBV7-8, with TRBD1 matching over 7 bases. CDR3 length: 15 residues. V shed 1 base and J 2 bases; nucleotides not matched to a gene: 2. CDR1 is SGHVS and CDR2 is FQNEAQ in the germline V gene. This chain's CDR3 is CASSLDRGAYNEQFF. The DNA of the CDR3 is TGTGCCAGCAGCTTAGACAGGGGCGCCTACAATGAGCAGTTCTTC.

The J gene is TRBJ2-5, the V gene TRBV6-7; TRBD2 might be the D (6 bases). TRBV6-7 qualifies as an ORF whose function is uncertain. The CDR3 is 16 residues long. V gave up 2 bases and J gave up 4 bases, with 17 bases separating them. Here the CDR3 reads CASSYPLTRSGETQYF. DNA for the CDR3: TGTGCCAGCAGTTACCCCCTGACTAGATCAGGAGAGACCCAGTACTTC.

V is TRBV12-3 or TRBV12-4 and J is TRBJ2-3, with TRBD1 as a possible D gene (5 bases). Trimming removed 2 bases at V and 3 bases at J, with 6 bases between. The CDR3 covers 13 residues. CDR3 in DNA: TGTGCCAGCAGTTTAAAGGGGACAGATACGCAGTATTTT. Its protein product is CASSLKGTDTQYF.

The V call is TRBV6-5, the J call TRBJ2-7, with TRBD2 matching over 11 bases. Trimming removed 5 bases from V and 9 bases from J; junction bases left unmatched: 12. Germline CDR1 reads MNHEY; CDR2 reads SVGAGI. The CDR3 runs 15 residues. CDR3 coding DNA: TGTGCCAGCAGTCGGACTAGCGGGCCAAGGATAGGGCAGTACTTC. It encodes CASSRTSGPRIGQYF.

The CDR3 loop is CASSPRTYSYEQYF. CDR3 bases: TGTGCCAGCAGCCCGCGGACTTACTCCTACGAGCAGTACTTC. The chain joins TRBV9 to TRBJ2-7; the D gene is possibly TRBD2 (5 bases). Trimming removed 4 bases from V and 0 bases from J, with 11 bases in between. The CDR3 covers 14 residues. Germline V gene lookup returns CDR1 SGDLS and CDR2 YYNGEE.

V and J are TRBV7-3 and TRBJ2-7; unclear D gene. The CDR3 loop spans 13 amino acids. Trimming pared 3 bases from V and 5 bases from J, leaving 11 bases between. CDR1 and CDR2 from the germline V gene are SGHTA and FQGTGA. CDR3 coding DNA: TGTGCCAGCAGCTTTCGACATGGCGACGAGCAGTACTTC. It codes for CASSFRHGDEQYF.

The rearrangement joins TRBV5-4 to TRBJ1-1; 9 bases align to TRBD1. Trimming cost V 2 bases and J 1 base; bases outside gene matches: 0. Germline V CDR1 and CDR2: SGHNT, YYREEE (reference sequence). This CDR3 is 14 amino acids long. The chain's CDR3 is CASSLQGANTEAFF. The CDR3 coding sequence is TGTGCCAGCAGCTTACAGGGGGCGAACACTGAAGCTTTCTTT.

This sequence joins TRBV2 and TRBJ2-7; 7 bases map to TRBD2. Germline CDR1 SNHLY, CDR2 FYNNEI. V shed 6 bases, J shed 3 bases, and the junction held 11 bases outside the gene matches. This CDR3 region has 15 residues. The CDR3 coding sequence is TGTGCCAGCAGAGCCGGGACTACAGAGTACTACGAGCAGTACTTC. This gives the protein CASRAGTTEYYEQYF.